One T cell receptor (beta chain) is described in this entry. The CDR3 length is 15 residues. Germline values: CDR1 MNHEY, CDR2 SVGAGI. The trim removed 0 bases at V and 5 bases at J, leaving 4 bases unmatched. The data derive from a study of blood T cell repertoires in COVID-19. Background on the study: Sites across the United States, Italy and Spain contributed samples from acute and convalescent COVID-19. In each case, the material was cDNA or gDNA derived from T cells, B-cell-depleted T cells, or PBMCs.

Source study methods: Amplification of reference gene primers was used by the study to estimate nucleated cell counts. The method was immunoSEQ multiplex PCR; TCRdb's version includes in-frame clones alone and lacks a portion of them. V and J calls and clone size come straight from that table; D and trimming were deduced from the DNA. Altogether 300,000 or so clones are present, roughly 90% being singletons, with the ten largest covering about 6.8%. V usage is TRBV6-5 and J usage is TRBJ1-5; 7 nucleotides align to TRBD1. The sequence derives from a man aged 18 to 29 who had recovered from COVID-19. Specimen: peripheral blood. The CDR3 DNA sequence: TGTGCCAGCAGTTACTCGCGGACAGGTGATCAGCCCCAGCATTTT. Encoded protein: CASSYSRTGDQPQHF.